The rows below give T cell receptor beta chains drawn from one sample of a study of T cells in Graves' hyperthyroidism and ophthalmopathy. TCRdb reprocessed the multiplex PCR reads with MiXCR, giving one entry per CDR3 protein. The table shows over 350,000 distinct CDR3 sequences, with about an eighth occurring only once. Sequences were obtained from blood. Receptors were obtained from a man over 45 with Graves' ophthalmopathy. The CDR3 runs from the conserved cysteine through the conserved F or W. D genes are given only for firm matches. Part of the rows lack a size; the others show once, few, many or a class for expanded clones.

V: TRBV29-1
J: TRBJ2-3
D: NA
size: NA
CDR3: CSVAVTSSTDTQYF
DNA: TGCAGCGTAGCGGTAACCTCTAGCACAGATACGCAGTATTTT

V: TRBV19
J: TRBJ2-3
D: TRBD2
size: NA
CDR3: CASSIGGSNTQYF
DNA: TGTGCCAGTAGTATAGGCGGGAGTAACACGCAGTATTTT

V: TRBV12-3/TRBV12-4
J: TRBJ1-5
D: NA
size: NA
CDR3: CASSFTGRNQPQHF
DNA: TGTGCCAGCAGTTTTACCGGGAGAAATCAGCCCCAGCATTTT

V: TRBV29-1
J: TRBJ1-1
D: TRBD1
size: many
CDR3: CSVKHGQGGEAFF
DNA: TGCAGCGTCAAACATGGACAGGGGGGAGAAGCTTTCTTT

V: TRBV2
J: TRBJ2-5
D: NA
size: NA
CDR3: CASSVGGRYPYF
DNA: TGTGCCAGCAGTGTCGGGGGGCGCTATCCGTACTTC

V: TRBV3-1
J: TRBJ2-7
D: NA
size: many
CDR3: CASSVPGTKIYEQYF
DNA: TGTGCCAGCAGCGTTCCTGGGACAAAAATTTACGAGCAGTACTTC

V: TRBV9
J: TRBJ2-7
D: NA
size: many
CDR3: CASSVNVGYYEQYF
DNA: TGTGCCAGCAGCGTAAATGTGGGGTACTACGAGCAGTACTTC

V: TRBV30
J: TRBJ2-5
D: NA
size: few
CDR3: CAWSLGDTETQYF
DNA: TGTGCCTGGAGTCTCGGGGATACGGAGACCCAGTACTTC

V: TRBV20-1
J: TRBJ2-1
D: TRBD2
size: many
CDR3: CSAHSGSAHNEQFF
DNA: TGCAGTGCTCATAGCGGGAGTGCCCACAATGAGCAGTTCTTC

V: TRBV12-3/TRBV12-4
J: TRBJ1-4
D: NA
size: NA
CDR3: CASSFRAQEKLFF
DNA: TGTGCCAGCAGTTTTCGGGCACAAGAAAAACTGTTTTTT

V: TRBV28
J: TRBJ2-1
D: TRBD2
size: many
CDR3: CASSLQFEGGLHEQFF
DNA: TGTGCCAGCAGTTTACAATTCGAGGGAGGGTTGCATGAGCAGTTCTTC

V: TRBV18
J: TRBJ2-7
D: NA
size: many
CDR3: CASSPEPGYEQYF
DNA: TGTGCCAGCTCCCCCGAACCGGGATACGAGCAGTACTTC

V: TRBV20-1
J: TRBJ2-1
D: NA
size: many
CDR3: CSARPAQPSKAGEQFF
DNA: TGCAGTGCTAGACCAGCTCAGCCGTCAAAGGCCGGTGAGCAGTTCTTC

V: TRBV5-1
J: TRBJ2-7
D: NA
size: many
CDR3: CASSLEGIAYEQYF
DNA: TGCGCCAGCAGCTTGGAAGGGATTGCCTACGAGCAGTACTTC

V: TRBV10-1
J: TRBJ2-5
D: TRBD2
size: many
CDR3: CASSAAGGESSETQYF
DNA: TGCGCCAGCAGTGCAGCGGGGGGGGAGTCATCCGAGACCCAGTACTTC

V: TRBV11-2
J: TRBJ2-1
D: TRBD1
size: many
CDR3: CASIGTEYNEQFF
DNA: TGTGCCAGCATAGGGACAGAGTACAATGAGCAGTTCTTC

V: TRBV20-1
J: TRBJ2-5
D: TRBD2
size: many
CDR3: CGVVGMGLGGPQETQYF
DNA: TGCGGAGTGGTAGGGATGGGCTTGGGAGGGCCCCAAGAGACCCAGTACTTC

V: TRBV4-1
J: TRBJ2-3
D: TRBD2
size: few
CDR3: CASSLPFDSGSVGTQYF
DNA: TGCGCCAGCAGCCTCCCATTCGATAGCGGGAGTGTGGGTACGCAGTATTTT

V: TRBV19
J: TRBJ2-1
D: TRBD2
size: NA
CDR3: CASSSKSRDYTIEQFF
DNA: TGTGCCAGTAGTAGCAAAAGCCGGGACTATACTATTGAGCAGTTCTTC

V: TRBV3-1
J: TRBJ1-1
D: NA
size: many
CDR3: CASSQESLGNTEAFF
DNA: TGTGCCAGCAGCCAAGAATCCCTGGGGAACACTGAAGCTTTCTTT

V: TRBV6-1
J: TRBJ2-5
D: TRBD1
size: many
CDR3: CASSEAWTGGVRETQYF
DNA: TGTGCCAGCAGTGAAGCTTGGACAGGGGGCGTCAGGGAGACCCAGTACTTC

V: TRBV19
J: TRBJ2-7
D: NA
size: NA
CDR3: CASSGQNSLNEQYF
DNA: TGTGCCAGTAGCGGACAGAATAGCCTAAACGAGCAGTACTTC

V: TRBV29-1
J: TRBJ2-7
D: NA
size: many
CDR3: CSANVGNYEQYF
DNA: TGCAGCGCGAATGTGGGGAACTACGAGCAGTACTTC

V: TRBV19
J: TRBJ2-6
D: TRBD2
size: few
CDR3: CASSIVAGRLSGANVLTF
DNA: TGTGCCAGTAGTATAGTGGCCGGGAGGCTCTCTGGGGCCAACGTCCTGACTTTC

V: TRBV6-5
J: TRBJ1-3
D: NA
size: many
CDR3: CASKDGLVSGNTIYF
DNA: TGTGCCAGCAAGGACGGCCTGGTCTCTGGAAACACCATATATTTT

V: TRBV19
J: TRBJ2-4
D: TRBD2
size: NA
CDR3: CASSMGLARVKNIQYF
DNA: TGTGCCAGTAGTATGGGACTAGCCCGTGTGAAAAACATTCAGTACTTC

V: TRBV5-6
J: TRBJ2-1
D: TRBD2
size: many
CDR3: CASSLLTSGRLNEQFF
DNA: TGTGCCAGCAGCTTGTTGACTAGCGGGAGGTTGAATGAGCAGTTCTTC

V: TRBV4-1
J: TRBJ1-5
D: TRBD1
size: many
CDR3: CASSQAEGTGGLQPQHF
DNA: TGCGCCAGCAGCCAAGCAGAGGGAACAGGGGGCCTTCAGCCCCAGCATTTT

V: TRBV6-5
J: TRBJ1-4
D: TRBD1
size: few
CDR3: CASSYSPGTGSIEKLFF
DNA: TGTGCCAGCAGTTACAGTCCCGGGACAGGGTCTATTGAAAAACTGTTTTTT

V: TRBV12-3/TRBV12-4
J: TRBJ2-7
D: NA
size: few
CDR3: CASSLGGTTYEQYF
DNA: TGTGCCAGCAGTTTAGGAGGAACCACCTACGAGCAGTACTTC

V: TRBV2
J: TRBJ1-2
D: NA
size: many
CDR3: CASKGGAYGYTF
DNA: TGTGCCAGCAAAGGGGGTGCCTATGGCTACACCTTC

V: TRBV24-1
J: TRBJ2-3
D: TRBD2
size: many
CDR3: CATSDTGLGTDTQYF
DNA: TGTGCCACCAGTGATACAGGACTAGGCACAGATACGCAGTATTTT

V: TRBV27
J: TRBJ2-1
D: NA
size: few
CDR3: CASSYLKGNNEQFF
DNA: TGTGCCAGCAGTTACCTTAAAGGGAACAATGAGCAGTTCTTC

V: TRBV19
J: TRBJ1-1
D: NA
size: few
CDR3: CASKLRHLNTEAFF
DNA: TGTGCCAGTAAATTGAGACATTTGAACACTGAAGCTTTCTTT

V: TRBV5-4
J: TRBJ2-1
D: NA
size: many
CDR3: CASSLSQSSYNEQFF
DNA: TGTGCCAGCAGCTTATCCCAAAGCTCCTACAATGAGCAGTTCTTC

V: TRBV5-1
J: TRBJ2-3
D: NA
size: few
CDR3: CASSLGQKPSTDTQYF
DNA: TGCGCCAGCAGCTTGGGGCAGAAACCTAGCACAGATACGCAGTATTTT

V: TRBV7-9
J: TRBJ2-1
D: TRBD2
size: many
CDR3: CASSLVGGSRINEQFF
DNA: TGTGCCAGCAGCTTAGTGGGGGGGAGCAGGATCAATGAGCAGTTCTTC

V: TRBV6-6
J: TRBJ1-6
D: NA
size: NA
CDR3: CASSYAGPPDSPLHF
DNA: TGTGCCAGCAGTTACGCCGGCCCACCCGATTCACCCCTCCACTTT

V: TRBV7-3
J: TRBJ2-3
D: NA
size: few
CDR3: CASSLWPGTDTQYF
DNA: TGTGCCAGCAGCTTATGGCCGGGCACAGATACGCAGTATTTT

V: TRBV19
J: TRBJ2-1
D: TRBD2
size: few
CDR3: CASSSRLAGHYNEQFF
DNA: TGTGCCAGTAGTTCGCGACTAGCGGGACACTACAATGAGCAGTTCTTC

V: TRBV28
J: TRBJ2-7
D: NA
size: many
CDR3: CASSLSGHYEQYF
DNA: TGTGCCAGCAGTTTATCTGGGCACTACGAGCAGTACTTC

V: TRBV24-1
J: TRBJ2-1
D: TRBD2
size: NA
CDR3: CATSDPRLAGGPSEQFF
DNA: TGTGCCACCAGTGATCCCAGACTAGCGGGAGGGCCCAGTGAGCAGTTCTTC

V: TRBV29-1
J: TRBJ2-7
D: NA
size: many
CDR3: CSVSRGNLDEQYF
DNA: TGCAGCGTTTCCAGGGGTAATCTGGACGAGCAGTACTTC

V: TRBV11-2
J: TRBJ2-3
D: TRBD2
size: many
CDR3: CASRSLGGFSGSTDTQYF
DNA: TGTGCCAGCAGGAGCCTGGGCGGGTTTAGCGGGAGCACAGATACGCAGTATTTT

V: TRBV28
J: TRBJ2-1
D: NA
size: many
CDR3: CASSPPRGAYNEQFF
DNA: TGTGCCAGCAGTCCCCCGAGGGGAGCCTACAATGAGCAGTTCTTC

V: TRBV10-3
J: TRBJ2-3
D: TRBD2
size: few
CDR3: CAISDFTSANTDTQYF
DNA: TGTGCCATCAGTGATTTTACTAGCGCAAACACAGATACGCAGTATTTT

V: TRBV19
J: TRBJ2-1
D: TRBD2
size: NA
CDR3: CASSSSSGIDCDEQFF
DNA: TGTGCCAGTAGTTCGTCTAGCGGGATTGATTGCGATGAGCAGTTCTTC

V: TRBV18
J: TRBJ2-7
D: NA
size: NA
CDR3: CASSPILYYEQYF
DNA: TGTGCCAGCTCCCCCATACTTTACTACGAGCAGTACTTC

V: TRBV29-1
J: TRBJ2-1
D: NA
size: many
CDR3: CSVEDPTLPISYNEQFF
DNA: TGCAGCGTTGAAGATCCTACTCTTCCGATCTCCTACAATGAGCAGTTCTTC

V: TRBV20-1
J: TRBJ1-2
D: NA
size: few
CDR3: CSARDRMSSNYGYTF
DNA: TGCAGTGCTAGAGATCGCATGTCTTCTAACTATGGCTACACCTTC

V: TRBV20-1
J: TRBJ2-5
D: NA
size: many
CDR3: CSARVEVETQYF
DNA: TGCAGTGCTAGGGTCGAAGTGGAGACCCAGTACTTC

V: TRBV6-2/TRBV6-3
J: TRBJ2-7
D: NA
size: many
CDR3: CASSSGQPAYEQYF
DNA: TGTGCCAGCAGTAGTGGGCAGCCCGCCTACGAGCAGTACTTC

V: TRBV5-6
J: TRBJ1-4
D: TRBD1
size: NA
CDR3: CASSGGQETTNEKLFF
DNA: TGTGCCAGCAGCGGAGGACAGGAAACAACTAATGAAAAACTGTTTTTT

V: TRBV12-3/TRBV12-4
J: TRBJ2-5
D: NA
size: many
CDR3: CASSSAGQETQYF
DNA: TGTGCCAGCAGTTCGGCAGGCCAAGAGACCCAGTACTTC

V: TRBV20-1
J: TRBJ2-5
D: TRBD2
size: NA
CDR3: CSARDNPLAGQGTQYF
DNA: TGCAGTGCTAGAGACAACCCCCTAGCGGGACAAGGGACCCAGTACTTC

V: TRBV7-9
J: TRBJ1-5
D: NA
size: many
CDR3: CASSLGTASNQPQHF
DNA: TGTGCCAGCAGCTTAGGAACAGCTAGCAATCAGCCCCAGCATTTT

V: TRBV5-1
J: TRBJ2-7
D: TRBD2
size: many
CDR3: CASSLRTSAPYEQYF
DNA: TGCGCCAGCAGCTTGCGGACTAGCGCGCCCTACGAGCAGTACTTC

V: TRBV4-2
J: TRBJ2-6
D: NA
size: many
CDR3: CASSQPSPESSGANVLTF
DNA: TGTGCCAGCAGCCAACCTTCACCCGAAAGCTCTGGGGCCAACGTCCTGACTTTC